The rows below give T cell receptor beta chains drawn from one sample of a study of blood T cell repertoires in COVID-19. TCRdb's copy holds only in-frame clones and misses some; the assay was immunoSEQ multiplex PCR. Among about 120,000 clones listed, approximately 87% were seen once. Input material: peripheral blood. All receptors come from a middle-aged man with acute or convalescent COVID-19. Both conserved end residues are part of each CDR3. The D gene is left open where the match is weak. Size is stated for part of the rows, as once, few or many counts, or as a class when the clone is expanded.

j_call	clone_size	v_call	d_call	cdr3_aa	cdr3_nt
TRBJ2-5	many	TRBV28	.	CASSSGKETQYF	TGTGCCAGCAGCTCAGGGAAAGAGACCCAGTACTTC
TRBJ2-1	.	TRBV7-2	TRBD2	CASSPRTSPDEQFF	TGTGCCAGCAGCCCCCGGACTAGTCCCGATGAGCAGTTCTTC
TRBJ2-2	once	TRBV10-2	.	CASSEPGGGELFF	TGCGCCAGCAGTGAACCCGGGGGCGGGGAGCTGTTTTTT
TRBJ1-5	.	TRBV7-8	TRBD1	CASSPPRGAQHF	TGTGCCAGCAGCCCTCCCAGGGGGGCCCAGCATTTT
TRBJ2-5	.	TRBV3-1/TRBV3-2	TRBD1	CASSQDGWGTGNQYF	TGTGCCAGCAGCCAAGATGGGTGGGGGACAGGGAACCAGTACTTC
TRBJ1-1	.	TRBV29-1	TRBD1	CSVANWDRGGTEAFF	TGCAGCGTCGCTAACTGGGACAGGGGGGGGACTGAAGCTTTCTTT
TRBJ2-7	.	TRBV6-5	TRBD1	CASSYSGQGASYEQYF	TGTGCCAGCAGTTACTCGGGACAGGGGGCATCCTACGAGCAGTACTTC
TRBJ2-1	.	TRBV13	TRBD2	CASSLAGLAGVGEQFF	TGTGCCAGCAGCCTGGCGGGTCTAGCGGGTGTAGGTGAGCAGTTCTTC
TRBJ1-3	.	TRBV5-1	.	CASSSSSGNTIYF	TGCGCCAGCAGTTCGAGCTCTGGAAACACCATATATTTT
TRBJ2-3	.	TRBV11-3	.	CASSLNFDTQYF	TGTGCCAGCAGCTTAAACTTCGATACGCAGTATTTT
TRBJ2-1	.	TRBV10-3	TRBD2	CAISENGREDNEQFF	TGTGCCATCAGTGAAAACGGACGGGAGGACAATGAGCAGTTCTTC